Reported below is one T cell receptor (beta chain). A unique molecular identifier was attached to every TCR cDNA molecule. In TCRdb, the 5' RACE reads were re-called with MiXCR into one record per CDR3 protein. The sample consists of under 85,000 distinct CDR3 sequences, 8% of them appearing once. Time point defined: sample taken at primary tumor resection. Donors were roughly 70 untreated early-stage non-small cell lung cancer patients. Whole RNA from tumor, nontumor lung or frozen PBMC was sequenced unsorted. The sample originates from a study of spatial heterogeneity in lung cancer. In the study overall: Each unique TCR and UMI combination was seen more than ten times on average in raw reads.

Germline V lookup: CDR1 LGHNA, CDR2 YSLEER. V dropped 0 bases and J dropped 3 bases, with 9 bases sitting between them. The CDR3 spans 15 residues. The chain links TRBV4-3 to TRBJ2-1; the D is unclear. Sequencing used PBMCs, obtained at surgery. The sequence was obtained from a male donor with early-stage non-small cell lung cancer. CDR3 coding DNA: TGCGCCAGCAGCCAAGAGGGGAAGATCTACAATGAGCAGTTCTTC. Its protein product is CASSQEGKIYNEQFF.